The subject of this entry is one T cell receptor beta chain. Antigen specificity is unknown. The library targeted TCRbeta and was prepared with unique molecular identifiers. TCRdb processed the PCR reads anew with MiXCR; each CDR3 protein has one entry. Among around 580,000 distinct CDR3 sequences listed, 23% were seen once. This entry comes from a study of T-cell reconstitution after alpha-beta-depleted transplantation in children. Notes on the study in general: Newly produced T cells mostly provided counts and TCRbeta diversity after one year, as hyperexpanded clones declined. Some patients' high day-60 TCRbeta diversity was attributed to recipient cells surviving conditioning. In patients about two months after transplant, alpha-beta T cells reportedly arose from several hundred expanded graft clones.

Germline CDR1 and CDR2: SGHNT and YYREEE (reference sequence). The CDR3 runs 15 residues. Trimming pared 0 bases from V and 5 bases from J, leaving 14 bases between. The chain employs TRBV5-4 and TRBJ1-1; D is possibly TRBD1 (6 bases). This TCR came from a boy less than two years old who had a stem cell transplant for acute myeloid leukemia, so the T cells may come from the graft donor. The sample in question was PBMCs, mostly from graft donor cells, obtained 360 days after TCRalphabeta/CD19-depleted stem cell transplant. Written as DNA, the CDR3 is TGTGCCAGCAGCTTGGACAGGGCTCGGCGGACTGAAGCTTTCTTT. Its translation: CASSLDRARRTEAFF.